This T cell receptor (beta chain) is from a study of cytomegalovirus exposure and HLA in healthy donors. Germline V gene sequence: CDR1 MNHEY, CDR2 SVGAGI. CDR3 length: 15 amino acids. The V end was cut by 4 bases, the J end by 0 bases, with 9 bases between. Amplification used 60 Vbeta primers and 13 Jbeta primers. Clones were read by immunoSEQ multiplex PCR, and TCRdb kept only the in-frame ones, dropping some. The data hold 150,000 to 200,000 clones, with roughly 84% observed a single time. Study conclusions and caveats: Listed as cytomegalovirus-associated were 150 or so TCR beta chains. It was likely that a cluster of highly shared sequence variants was a sequencing artifact.

In the case of this clone: Its specificity is not known.

The clonotype originates from a woman aged 50 to 60 in good health and CMV-seropositive. Specimen: PBMCs. The chain links TRBV6-5 to TRBJ2-2; tentative D call: TRBD1 (5 bases). CDR3 coding DNA: TGTGCCAGCAGTTCAGGACAAACGAACACCGGGGAGCTGTTTTTT. It encodes CASSSGQTNTGELFF.